This T cell receptor beta chain stems from a study of blood T cell repertoires in COVID-19. Study context: Sample material is recorded as cDNA or gDNA derived from T cells, B-cell-depleted T cells, or PBMCs.

The V end lost 4 bases, the J end lost 0 bases, and 10 bases lay between the germline ends. The length of the CDR3 is 14 residues. Germline CDR1 and CDR2: SGHRS and YFSETQ. Authors' data handling: Amplification with reference gene primers provided the estimates of nucleated cell counts. Clones were read by immunoSEQ multiplex PCR, and TCRdb kept only the in-frame ones, dropping some. For V, J and clone size, that table is used; D and trimming come from the DNA. The profile shows approximately 100,000 clones, just over 90% of them singletons. This rearrangement joins TRBV5-1 to TRBJ1-1; the D is unclear. The sample consisted of peripheral blood. The sequence was obtained from a man in his fifties or sixties with acute or convalescent COVID-19. CDR3 region: CASSALTVNTEAFF. The CDR3 nucleotides read TGCGCCAGCAGCGCGCTTACAGTGAACACTGAAGCTTTCTTT.